Presented here are 25 T cell receptor beta chains from one specimen sequenced in a study of cytomegalovirus exposure and HLA in healthy donors. With 60 Vbeta and 13 Jbeta primers, the PCR was carried out. Repertoires were generated with immunoSEQ multiplex PCR, while TCRdb's copy carries only in-frame clones and drops some. The repertoire includes over 100,000 clones, 70% to 80% of them detected once, and 10% to 15% sits in the top ten. The specimen was PBMCs. The source of these receptors is a woman aged 40 to 50 in good health and CMV-seropositive.

The J gene is TRBJ2-5, the V gene TRBV6-4, with D perhaps matching TRBD2 (6 bases). The CDR3 contains 15 residues. V dropped 0 bases and J dropped 11 bases, with 19 bases sitting between them. The V gene's germline CDR1 is MRHNA and CDR2 SNTAGT. CDR3 DNA sequence: TGTGCCAGCAGTGACTCCAGGGACTGGGTAAAGGAGCAGTACTTC. Its protein is CASSDSRDWVKEQYF.

This clone has only a few counts. The gene calls are TRBV5-4 and TRBJ2-4, with 8 positions matching TRBD1. From germline, CDR1 is SGHNT and CDR2 YYREEE (reference sequence). This CDR3 spans 15 amino acids. V lost 3 bases, J lost 6 bases, and 8 bases stayed unmatched. Written as DNA, the CDR3 is TGTGCCAGCAGCTCCCAACAGGGGGATTTAAACATTCAGTACTTC. Translating gives CASSSQQGDLNIQYF.

The gene calls are TRBV30 and TRBJ2-5, with 15 bases fitting TRBD2. The CDR3 extends over 17 amino acids. In germline, CDR1 is GTSNPN, CDR2 SVGIG (reference sequence). V dropped 0 bases and J dropped 1; count of bases not matched to a gene: 3. The DNA for the CDR3 is TGTGCCTGGAGTGTCGGGACTAGCGGGGGGTCCCAAGAGACCCAGTACTTC. Translation gives CAWSVGTSGGSQETQYF.

This chain connects TRBV7-9 to TRBJ1-6; TRBD1 matches at 7 bases. The CDR3 is 18 residues long. CDR1 is SEHNR and CDR2 is FQNEAQ in the germline V gene (reference sequence). The trim removed 4 bases at V and 0 bases at J, leaving 9 bases unmatched. The CDR3 coding sequence is TGTGCCAGCAGCTCAACCCCGGGACAGAGCTCCTATAATTCACCCCTCCACTTT. Its protein is CASSSTPGQSSYNSPLHF.

The chain employs TRBV16 and TRBJ1-5, with 8 bases fitting TRBD1. The CDR3 totals 15 residues. CDR1 is KGHSY, CDR2 FQNENV, per germline. The V and J ends lost 2 bases and 4 bases, in that order; junction bases with no gene match: 4. CDR3 residues: CASSQNGQGNQPQHF. The CDR3 coding sequence is TGTGCCAGCAGCCAAAATGGACAGGGTAATCAGCCCCAGCATTTT.

The rearrangement uses TRBV6-4 and TRBJ2-7; no firm D call. The germline gives CDR1 MRHNA, CDR2 SNTAGT. V was trimmed by 10 bases and J by 3 bases, leaving 4 bases between them. CDR3 length: 9 amino acids. CDR3 in amino acids: CAIVYEQYF. For the CDR3, the DNA is TGTGCCATCGTCTACGAGCAGTACTTC.

The genes are TRBV6-4 and TRBJ1-1; D perhaps matches TRBD1 (6 bases). This CDR3 is 14 amino acids long. Germline CDR1 and CDR2: MRHNA and SNTAGT. V was cut by 7 bases and J by 2 bases, with 14 bases left in between. The CDR3 DNA reads TGTGCCAGCACCGTGGACAGATCCAACACTGAAGCTTTCTTT. This translates into CASTVDRSNTEAFF.

The chain links TRBV7-8 to TRBJ1-5, with TRBD1 as a possible D gene (6 bases). V lost 6 bases, J lost 2 bases, and 14 bases lay in between. The CDR3 extends over 15 amino acids. Germline values: CDR1 SGHVS, CDR2 FQNEAQ. The CDR3 region is CASRRNRVGNQPQHF. The CDR3 DNA sequence: TGTGCCAGCAGACGAAACAGGGTCGGCAATCAGCCCCAGCATTTT. Filled out from reference TRBV7-8 and TRBJ1-5, the complete variable domain reads GAGVSQSPRYKVAKRGQDVALRCDPISGHVSLFWYQQALGQGPEFLTYFQNEAQLDKSGLPSDRFFAERPEGSVSTLKIQRTQQEDSAVYLCASRRNRVGNQPQHFGDGTRLSIL.

J is TRBJ1-2 and V is TRBV7-9; maybe TRBD1 (6 bases). V shed 4 bases and J shed 4 bases, with 28 bases lying between them. Germline V gene sequence: CDR1 SEHNR, CDR2 FQNEAQ (reference sequence). The CDR3 length is 19 residues. This CDR3 is CASSSPPGTRYRGSYGYTF. In nucleotides, the CDR3 is TGTGCCAGCAGCTCACCTCCTGGGACAAGGTATCGAGGGAGCTATGGCTACACCTTC.

V usage is TRBV7-2 and J usage is TRBJ2-2; TRBD1 agrees at 7 bases. Germline CDR1 reads SGHTA; CDR2 reads FQGNSA. The CDR3 sequence is 16 residues long. Trimming took 5 bases from V and 7 from J; bases not matched to a gene: 13. This chain's CDR3 is CASSPPGRGLFGELFF. CDR3 sequence (DNA): TGTGCCAGCAGCCCTCCCGGAAGGGGGCTGTTCGGGGAGCTGTTTTTT.

V is TRBV5-4 and J is TRBJ2-3; D is undetermined. Trimming removed 1 base from V and 1 base from J, with 4 bases in between. The CDR3 is 13 residues long. Germline V gene lookup returns CDR1 SGHNT and CDR2 YYREEE (reference sequence). The chain's CDR3 is CASSLPGTDTQYF. CDR3 nucleotides: TGTGCCAGCAGCTTGCCGGGCACAGATACGCAGTATTTT.

This sequence joins TRBV11-2 and TRBJ2-3, with D perhaps TRBD1 (6 bases). Trimming removed 1 base from V and 12 bases from J, with 11 bases in between. CDR1 is SGHAT and CDR2 is FQNNGV in the germline V gene. The length of the CDR3 is 12 residues. CDR3 DNA: TGTGCCAGCAGCTTAGTTTTGGGACACCAGTATTTT. Residues: CASSLVLGHQYF.

This clone was seen only a few times. The chain carries TRBV5-6 and TRBJ1-1, with 7 bases aligning to TRBD1. CDR3 length: 14 residues. V lost 4 bases, J lost 2 bases, and 5 bases stayed unmatched. Per germline, CDR1 SGHDT and CDR2 YYEEEE. CDR3 residues: CASSPDRVNTEAFF. CDR3 in DNA: TGTGCCAGCAGCCCCGACAGGGTCAACACTGAAGCTTTCTTT.

The chain couples TRBV6-1 to TRBJ1-6, with 7 bases that match TRBD1. The CDR3 has 17 residues. Germline CDR1 is MNHNS and CDR2 is SASEGT. The J segment lost 0 bases and the V segment lost 3 bases, leaving 5 bases of the junction unmatched. This chain's CDR3 is CASSDRDSSSYNSPLHF. CDR3 nucleotide sequence: TGTGCCAGCAGTGACAGGGACAGCAGCTCCTATAATTCACCCCTCCACTTT.

The chain is built from TRBV6-1 and TRBJ1-1, with D possibly being TRBD1 (5 bases). CDR3 length: 14 residues. V shed 5 bases and J shed 1 base, with 11 bases lying between them. Germline V lookup: CDR1 MNHNS, CDR2 SASEGT. The chain's CDR3 is CASSWQGGNTEAFF. In DNA form, the CDR3 reads TGTGCCAGCAGTTGGCAGGGAGGGAACACTGAAGCTTTCTTT.

J is TRBJ1-1 and V is TRBV28; D is unresolved. The CDR3 sequence is 15 residues long. Germline-derived CDR1 and CDR2 are MDHEN and SYDVKM. V was clipped by 3 bases and J by 0 bases, with 11 bases between them. The CDR3 loop is CASSLIGAVNTEAFF. The CDR3 DNA follows: TGTGCCAGCAGTTTGATTGGCGCGGTGAACACTGAAGCTTTCTTT.

The chain has TRBV5-1 and TRBJ2-1; maybe TRBD1 (6 bases). CDR1 and CDR2 (germline): SGHRS, YFSETQ. V gave up 1 base and J gave up 0 bases, with 8 bases separating them. This CDR3 contains 15 residues. CDR3 nucleotide sequence: TGCGCCAGCAGCTTGAGGGGGAGCTCCTACAATGAGCAGTTCTTC. Encoded protein: CASSLRGSSYNEQFF.

The chain has TRBV10-1 and TRBJ1-6; D perhaps matches TRBD1 (5 bases). This CDR3 is built from 13 residues. Germline assignment: CDR1 WNHNN and CDR2 SYGVQD (reference sequence). V dropped 3 bases and J dropped 6 bases, with 6 bases sitting between them. CDR3 DNA: TGCGCCAGCAGTGAACAGGTTAATTCACCCCTCCACTTT. Its translation is CASSEQVNSPLHF.

J is TRBJ2-1 and V is TRBV6-6, with TRBD1 identical over 7 bases. CDR1 is MNHNY and CDR2 is SVGAGI in the germline V gene (reference sequence). V lost 5 bases, J lost 4 bases, and 11 bases stayed unmatched. This CDR3 region has 16 residues. This CDR3 reads CASSVLQGTTYNEQFF. The CDR3 nucleotides are TGTGCCAGCAGTGTCCTACAGGGGACCACTTACAATGAGCAGTTCTTC.

In this sample, this clone turned up a few times. In nucleotides, the CDR3 is TGTGCCAGCAGCCCGTGGACTAGCGGGGGGGCAGAGACCCAGTACTTC. The encoded protein is CASSPWTSGGAETQYF. The chain couples TRBV7-2 to TRBJ2-5; 15 bases align to TRBD2. The length of the CDR3 is 16 residues. The germline CDR1 and CDR2 sequences are SGHTA and FQGNSA. J gave up 4 bases and V 5 bases, and 5 bases lay outside the gene matches.

The chain recombines TRBV15 with TRBJ2-7; D might be TRBD1 (6 bases). Germline V gene sequence: CDR1 LNHNV, CDR2 YYDKDF (reference sequence). The CDR3 spans 14 residues. The V end lost 3 bases, the J end lost 4 bases, and 13 bases lay between the germline ends. The CDR3 is CATSSTSGQYEQYF. CDR3 sequence (DNA): TGTGCCACCAGCAGTACTTCTGGACAGTACGAGCAGTACTTC.

V and J are TRBV4-1 and TRBJ1-2, with TRBD1 matching 9 bases. V shed 4 bases and J 1 base; nucleotides not matched to a gene: 4. CDR3 length: 15 residues. Germline CDR1 MGHRA, CDR2 YSYEKL. As DNA, the CDR3 is TGCGCCAGCAGCCCCAACAGGGGGCATAACTATGGCTACACCTTC. It specifies CASSPNRGHNYGYTF.

The chain carries TRBV7-2 and TRBJ2-2, with 9 positions matching TRBD1. Germline V gene sequence: CDR1 SGHTA, CDR2 FQGNSA. This CDR3 spans 15 amino acids. V gave up 0 bases and J gave up 6 bases; unmatched junction bases: 2. As DNA, the CDR3 is TGTGCCAGCAGCTTAGCGGGACAGGGCGCCGGGGAGCTGTTTTTT. Its protein is CASSLAGQGAGELFF.

The rearrangement joins TRBV27 to TRBJ1-5; 8 bases align to TRBD1. CDR1 MNHEY and CDR2 SMNVEV come from the germline V gene (reference sequence). This CDR3 spans 15 amino acids. V was clipped by 4 bases and J by 4 bases; unmatched bases: 6. CDR3 in DNA: TGTGCCAGCAGTTCATGGACAGGGAGGAATCAGCCCCAGCATTTT. It is translated as CASSSWTGRNQPQHF.

This chain links TRBV14 with TRBJ2-7; unclear D gene. This CDR3 region has 12 residues. Germline CDR1 SGHDN, CDR2 FVKESK. V was pared by 3 bases and J by 5 bases, with 8 bases between. This CDR3 reads CASSHRRDEQYF. Here the CDR3 DNA reads TGTGCCAGCAGCCACCGACGGGACGAGCAGTACTTC.